Listed below are T cell receptor beta chains from one sample, sequenced in a study of T cell repertoires and Cas9 in healthy adults. Assay used: immunoSEQ multiplex PCR; TCRdb lists only in-frame clones, some missing. Among over 20,000 clones listed, 75% to 95% were seen once. Sample: CD4+ effector T cells (CD127+, CD25-, CD137-, CD154-) from PBMCs; culture status not recorded. Receptor source: a human donor in good health. Both conserved end residues are part of each CDR3. D genes are given only for firm matches. A row's size may be missing; if present it is once, few, many or a size class.

clone size | J gene | D gene | V gene | CDR3 protein | CDR3 DNA
NA | TRBJ2-1 | TRBD1 | TRBV7-9 | CASSSDRGESYNEQFF | TGTGCCAGCAGCTCCGACAGGGGAGAGTCCTACAATGAGCAGTTCTTC
NA | TRBJ1-2 | TRBD1 | TRBV6-5 | CASSPDRGYGYTF | TGTGCCAGCAGCCCCGACAGGGGCTATGGCTACACCTTC
NA | TRBJ2-7 | TRBD2 | TRBV10-3 | CAISAAGGYDEQYF | TGTGCCATCAGCGCTGCGGGGGGATACGACGAGCAGTACTTC
NA | TRBJ1-1 | NA | TRBV29-1 | CSAGEGLNTEAFF | TGCAGCGCGGGGGAGGGGCTGAACACTGAAGCTTTCTTT
NA | TRBJ1-1 | NA | TRBV27 | CASGEGYTEAFF | TGTGCCAGCGGGGAGGGCTACACTGAAGCTTTCTTT
NA | TRBJ1-5 | TRBD1 | TRBV6-1 | CASSSGTASNQPQHF | TGTGCCAGCAGTTCCGGGACAGCGAGCAATCAGCCCCAGCATTTT
NA | TRBJ1-1 | NA | TRBV6-5 | CASSSGWRGTEAFF | TGTGCCAGCAGCTCAGGGTGGCGCGGCACTGAAGCTTTCTTT
NA | TRBJ2-7 | TRBD2 | TRBV4-1 | CASSQDWSFPGGEQYF | TGCGCCAGCAGCCAAGATTGGTCTTTCCCGGGGGGCGAGCAGTACTTC
NA | TRBJ2-7 | NA | TRBV5-1 | CASSSTNMAYEQYF | TGCGCCAGCAGCTCTACCAATATGGCGTACGAGCAGTACTTC
NA | TRBJ2-2 | TRBD1 | TRBV7-8 | CASSLSGTGDTGELFF | TGTGCCAGCAGCTTATCTGGGACAGGAGATACCGGGGAGCTGTTTTTT
NA | TRBJ2-5 | TRBD1 | TRBV19 | CASSLGQGRETQYF | TGTGCCAGTAGCCTGGGACAGGGCCGAGAGACCCAGTACTTC
NA | TRBJ1-2 | NA | TRBV18 | CASSPADSLYGYTF | TGTGCCAGCTCACCAGCGGACAGCCTCTATGGCTACACCTTC
NA | TRBJ2-3 | NA | TRBV7-9 | CASSLDGRSTDTQYF | TGTGCCAGCAGCTTAGACGGACGTAGCACAGATACGCAGTATTTT
NA | TRBJ2-1 | TRBD2 | TRBV4-1 | CASSQSLAGTSNEQFF | TGCGCCAGCAGCCAGTCACTAGCGGGTACTTCTAATGAGCAGTTCTTC
NA | TRBJ2-5 | TRBD2 | TRBV14 | CASSRPGGETQYF | TGTGCCAGCAGCCGCCCGGGGGGAGAGACCCAGTACTTC
NA | TRBJ1-2 | NA | TRBV6-5 | CASSSPGNYGYTF | TGTGCCAGCAGTTCCCCAGGGAACTATGGCTACACCTTC
NA | TRBJ1-2 | TRBD1 | TRBV5-1 | CASSQVGQGANVVGYTF | TGCGCCAGCAGCCAAGTCGGACAGGGGGCGAATGTAGTTGGCTACACCTTC
NA | TRBJ2-7 | NA | TRBV2 | CASPSEGRSYEQYF | TGTGCCAGCCCCTCGGAGGGACGGTCCTACGAGCAGTACTTC
NA | TRBJ2-5 | TRBD2 | TRBV5-4 | CASMRVGGEETQYF | TGTGCCAGCATGCGAGTGGGAGGGGAAGAGACCCAGTACTTC
once | TRBJ1-2 | TRBD1 | TRBV18 | CASSPRQGSYGYTF | TGTGCCAGCTCACCTAGACAGGGGAGCTATGGCTACACCTTC
NA | TRBJ1-1 | NA | TRBV23-1 | CASSQSRWAFF | TGCGCCAGCAGTCAATCTCGTTGGGCTTTCTTT
NA | TRBJ1-1 | NA | TRBV19 | CASSIAGQPMNTEAFF | TGTGCCAGTAGTATAGCCGGACAGCCCATGAACACTGAAGCTTTCTTT
NA | TRBJ2-5 | NA | TRBV6-5 | CASSYSWTGETQYF | TGTGCCAGCAGTTACTCGTGGACTGGTGAGACCCAGTACTTC
NA | TRBJ2-3 | NA | TRBV6-1 | CASRIHNTDTQYF | TGTGCCAGCAGGATACACAACACAGATACGCAGTATTTT
NA | TRBJ1-6 | NA | TRBV6-6 | CASSSPSLGSPLHF | TGTGCCAGCAGTTCCCCCTCATTAGGTTCACCCCTCCACTTT
NA | TRBJ2-6 | NA | TRBV4-3 | CASSQDSIRVSAGANVLTF | TGCGCCAGCAGCCAAGACAGTATCAGGGTATCGGCTGGGGCCAACGTCCTGACTTTC
once | TRBJ2-7 | NA | TRBV30 | CAWSQGLEEQYF | TGTGCCTGGAGTCAAGGGCTGGAGGAGCAGTACTTC
NA | TRBJ1-2 | TRBD1 | TRBV2 | CASSAGTGVYGYTF | TGTGCCAGCAGTGCAGGGACAGGGGTCTATGGCTACACCTTC
NA | TRBJ2-7 | TRBD2 | TRBV19 | CASTLRAGGPHEQYF | TGTGCCAGTACTCTAAGGGCGGGAGGGCCCCACGAGCAGTACTTC
NA | TRBJ2-5 | TRBD2 | TRBV10-1 | CAPDGGSSGGWETQYF | TGCGCCCCCGATGGGGGGTCCAGCGGGGGATGGGAGACCCAGTACTTC
NA | TRBJ1-5 | TRBD1 | TRBV4-1 | CASSQVGRGSNQPQHF | TGCGCCAGCAGCCAAGTAGGCAGGGGGTCCAATCAGCCCCAGCATTTT
NA | TRBJ2-4 | NA | TRBV28 | CASSPPVQRTGTIQYF | TGTGCCAGCAGTCCCCCGGTTCAACGAACCGGTACCATTCAGTACTTC
NA | TRBJ1-5 | NA | TRBV10-3 | CAIRGQSNQPQHF | TGTGCCATCAGGGGGCAGAGCAATCAGCCCCAGCATTTT
NA | TRBJ1-1 | TRBD1 | TRBV28 | CASSQGQGTEAFF | TGTGCCAGCAGTCAAGGACAGGGGACTGAAGCTTTCTTT
NA | TRBJ1-5 | TRBD1 | TRBV27 | CASSSRTGDSNQPQHF | TGTGCCAGCAGTTCACGAACAGGGGATAGCAATCAGCCCCAGCATTTT
NA | TRBJ1-2 | NA | TRBV30 | CAWSGGSYGYTF | TGTGCCTGGAGTGGAGGGTCCTATGGCTACACCTTC
NA | TRBJ2-1 | TRBD2 | TRBV7-2 | CASRRGGARYNEQFF | TGTGCCAGCAGACGGGGGGGCGCCAGATACAATGAGCAGTTCTTC
NA | TRBJ2-3 | TRBD2 | TRBV7-3 | CASSLGTSGTDTQYF | TGTGCCAGCAGCTTAGGGACTAGCGGCACAGATACGCAGTATTTT
NA | TRBJ1-1 | NA | TRBV2 | CASSEIRDDLGFF | TGTGCCAGCAGCGAAATCCGGGACGACCTTGGTTTCTTT
NA | TRBJ2-7 | NA | TRBV14 | CASSQGQRASYEQYF | TGTGCCAGCAGCCAAGGACAGAGGGCTTCCTACGAGCAGTACTTC
once | TRBJ1-1 | NA | TRBV18 | CASSPDMNTEAFF | TGTGCCAGCTCACCAGATATGAACACTGAAGCTTTCTTT
once | TRBJ2-1 | NA | TRBV6-5 | CASSSPKLINEQFF | TGTGCCAGCAGCTCCCCCAAGCTTATCAATGAGCAGTTCTTC
NA | TRBJ2-5 | NA | TRBV6-1 | CASSENVLAQETQYF | TGTGCCAGCAGTGAAAATGTCTTGGCCCAAGAGACCCAGTACTTC
NA | TRBJ1-2 | NA | TRBV9 | CASSVLGRTSSYGYTF | TGTGCCAGCAGCGTATTGGGCCGAACCAGCTCCTATGGCTACACCTTC
NA | TRBJ2-2 | TRBD2 | TRBV6-4 | CASSDSASGGAVNTGELFF | TGTGCCAGCAGTGACTCGGCTAGCGGGGGGGCGGTGAACACCGGGGAGCTGTTTTTT
NA | TRBJ2-1 | TRBD2 | TRBV11-2 | CASSFHSGNSYNEQFF | TGTGCCAGCAGCTTCCATAGCGGGAACTCCTACAATGAGCAGTTCTTC
NA | TRBJ2-2 | NA | TRBV28 | CASSTTTPNTGELFF | TGTGCCAGCAGTACAACGACACCGAACACCGGGGAGCTGTTTTTT
NA | TRBJ2-1 | NA | TRBV9 | CASDRGGRANEQFF | TGTGCCAGCGATCGGGGTGGGCGGGCCAATGAGCAGTTCTTC
NA | TRBJ2-6 | NA | TRBV28 | CASSFGGSGANVLTF | TGTGCCAGCAGTTTTGGAGGCTCTGGGGCCAACGTCCTGACTTTC
NA | TRBJ2-2 | TRBD1 | TRBV5-4 | CASSIRDRNTGELFF | TGTGCCAGCAGCATCCGGGACAGGAACACCGGGGAGCTGTTTTTT
NA | TRBJ2-1 | TRBD2 | TRBV5-1 | CASSFLAGAANEQFF | TGCGCCAGCAGCTTCTTAGCGGGGGCGGCCAATGAGCAGTTCTTC
NA | TRBJ1-3 | NA | TRBV14 | CASSRQASSGNTIYF | TGTGCCAGCAGCCGTCAGGCGAGCTCTGGAAACACCATATATTTT
NA | TRBJ1-2 | NA | TRBV25-1 | CASSESGQTGYTF | TGTGCCAGCAGTGAAAGCGGGCAGACTGGCTACACCTTC
few | TRBJ1-1 | NA | TRBV1 | CASKEGTATEAFF | TGCGCCAGCAAGGAAGGGACGGCCACTGAAGCTTTCTTT
NA | TRBJ2-3 | NA | TRBV2 | CASSEVGAGDTQYF | TGTGCCAGCAGTGAAGTCGGGGCCGGAGATACGCAGTATTTT